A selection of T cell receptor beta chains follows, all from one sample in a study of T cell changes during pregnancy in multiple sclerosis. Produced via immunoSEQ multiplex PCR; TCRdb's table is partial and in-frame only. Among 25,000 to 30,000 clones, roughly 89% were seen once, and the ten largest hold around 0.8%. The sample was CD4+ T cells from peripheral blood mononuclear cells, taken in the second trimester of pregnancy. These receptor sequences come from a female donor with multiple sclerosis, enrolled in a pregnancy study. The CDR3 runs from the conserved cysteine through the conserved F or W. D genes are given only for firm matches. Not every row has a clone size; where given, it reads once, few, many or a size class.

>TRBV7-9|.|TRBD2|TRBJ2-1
CASSGGVSYNEQFF
TGTGCCAGCAGCGGGGGGGTTTCGTACAATGAGCAGTTCTTC
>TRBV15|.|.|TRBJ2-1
CATSRAYNEQFF
TGTGCCACCAGCAGAGCGTACAATGAGCAGTTCTTC
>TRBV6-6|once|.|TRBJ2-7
CASSAQYEQYF
TGTGCCAGCAGTGCACAGTACGAGCAGTACTTC
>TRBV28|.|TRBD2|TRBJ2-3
CASSSPRAGASIGFRTDTQYF
TGTGCCAGCAGTTCCCCCCGAGCGGGGGCAAGTATTGGGTTTCGCACAGATACGCAGTATTTT
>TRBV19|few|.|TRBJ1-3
CASSILGAHAGNTIYF
TGTGCCAGTAGTATATTAGGGGCCCACGCTGGAAACACCATATATTTT
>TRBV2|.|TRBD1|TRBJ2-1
CASRGQVIDEQFF
TGTGCCAGCAGGGGACAGGTTATCGATGAGCAGTTCTTC
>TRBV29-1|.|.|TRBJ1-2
CSVLPGVFYGYTF
TGCAGCGTTCTCCCAGGGGTGTTTTACGGCTACACCTTC
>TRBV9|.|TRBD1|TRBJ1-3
CASSAGDSHSGNTIYF
TGTGCCAGCAGCGCCGGGGACAGCCACTCTGGAAACACCATATATTTT
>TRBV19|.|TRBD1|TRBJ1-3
CASSQDRLGTGNTIYF
TGTGCCAGTAGCCAGGACAGGCTCGGTACTGGAAACACCATATATTTT
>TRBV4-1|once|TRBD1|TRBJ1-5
CASSQGAQGDWPQHF
TGCGCCAGCAGCCAAGGAGCCCAGGGGGACTGGCCCCAGCATTTT
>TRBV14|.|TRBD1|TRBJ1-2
CASSPGQFYGYTF
TGTGCCAGCAGCCCGGGACAGTTCTATGGCTACACCTTC
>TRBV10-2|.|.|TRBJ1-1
CASNGIMNTEAFF
TGCGCCAGCAACGGGATCATGAACACTGAAGCTTTCTTT
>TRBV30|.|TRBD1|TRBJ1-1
CAWSEGARTEAFF
TGTGCCTGGAGTGAGGGGGCCCGGACTGAAGCTTTCTTT
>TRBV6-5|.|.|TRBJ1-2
CASSSRRDYGYTF
TGTGCCAGCAGTTCCCGCAGGGACTATGGCTACACCTTC
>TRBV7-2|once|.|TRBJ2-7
CASSLFARNSYEQYF
TGTGCCAGCAGCTTATTTGCCAGAAACTCCTACGAGCAGTACTTC
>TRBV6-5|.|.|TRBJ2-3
CASSYSSQGDTQYF
TGTGCCAGCAGTTACTCGTCTCAGGGGGATACGCAGTATTTT
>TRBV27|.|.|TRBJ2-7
CASSSTAYEQYF
TGTGCCAGCAGTTCGACAGCATACGAGCAGTACTTC
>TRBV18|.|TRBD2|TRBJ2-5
CASSPLQTSGGKTQYF
TGTGCCAGCTCACCACTACAGACTAGCGGGGGGAAGACTCAGTACTTC
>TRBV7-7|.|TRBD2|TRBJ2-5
CASSLGTGGFRETQYF
TGTGCTAGCAGCTTAGGGACGGGGGGGTTCCGTGAGACCCAGTACTTC
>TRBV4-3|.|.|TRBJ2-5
CASSQDVTVGQETQYF
TGCGCCAGCAGCCAAGATGTGACAGTAGGCCAAGAGACCCAGTACTTC
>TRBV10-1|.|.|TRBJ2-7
CASSRDPSSYEQYF
TGCGCCAGCTCCCGGGATCCAAGCTCCTACGAGCAGTACTTC
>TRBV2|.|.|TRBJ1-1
CASTQNTEAFF
TGTGCCAGCACCCAGAACACTGAAGCTTTCTTT
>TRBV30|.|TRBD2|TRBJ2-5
CACKGLAGGETQYF
TGTGCCTGTAAGGGACTAGCGGGGGGGGAGACCCAGTACTTC
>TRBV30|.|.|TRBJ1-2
CAWAGGTYGYTF
TGTGCCTGGGCGGGGGGGACCTATGGCTACACCTTC
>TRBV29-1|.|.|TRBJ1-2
CSVEDLVTAYTF
TGCAGCGTTGAGGATTTGGTAACAGCTTACACCTTC
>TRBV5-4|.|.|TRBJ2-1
CAKVLGGDYNEQFF
TGTGCCAAGGTCTTGGGGGGAGACTACAATGAGCAGTTCTTC
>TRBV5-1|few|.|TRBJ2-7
CASYIGSTGGPTEQYF
TGCGCCAGCTATATAGGGTCGACAGGAGGTCCCACCGAGCAGTACTTC
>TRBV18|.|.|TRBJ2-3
CASSPMIVGGGTDTQYF
TGTGCCAGCTCACCAATGATAGTGGGGGGTGGCACAGATACGCAGTATTTT
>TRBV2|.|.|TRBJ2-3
CASRPQRRTDTQYF
TGTGCCAGCAGACCCCAGCGGCGCACAGATACGCAGTATTTT
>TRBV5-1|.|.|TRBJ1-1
CASSLQPGQVGTEAFF
TGCGCCAGCAGCCTACAACCAGGACAAGTTGGCACTGAAGCTTTCTTT
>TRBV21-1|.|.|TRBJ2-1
CASSQGGDREYDEQFF
TGTGCCAGCAGCCAAGGAGGGGACAGGGAATACGATGAGCAGTTCTTC
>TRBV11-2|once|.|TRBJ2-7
CASSLLRQGEQYF
TGTGCCAGCAGCTTACTGCGGCAGGGCGAGCAGTACTTC
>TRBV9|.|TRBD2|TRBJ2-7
CASSRTSGEQYF
TGTGCCAGCAGCCGGACTAGCGGCGAGCAGTACTTC